Listed below are T cell receptor beta chains from one sample, sequenced in a study of post-analysis software for immune sequencing data. TCRdb called the PCR reads again in MiXCR, with one record for every CDR3 protein. The sample lists 650,000 to 900,000 distinct CDR3 sequences, 46% occurring once. The sequenced sample was blood. Every receptor here comes from a girl aged 5 to 17 with multiple sclerosis. The conserved cysteine and the conserved F or W are not part of the CDR3 here. Each record gives: CDR3 length, J gene, V gene, CDR3 protein.

CDR3 length: 16
J gene: TRBJ2-6
V gene: TRBV7-8
CDR3 protein: ASSPSSRSSSGANVLT

CDR3 length: 16
J gene: TRBJ2-3
V gene: TRBV3-1
CDR3 protein: ASSQDSGGKVDRDTQY

CDR3 length: 12
J gene: TRBJ2-7
V gene: TRBV6-5
CDR3 protein: ASSETGPSYEQY

CDR3 length: 13
J gene: TRBJ2-1
V gene: TRBV2
CDR3 protein: APGLAEGSYNEQF

CDR3 length: 13
J gene: TRBJ2-7
V gene: TRBV20-1
CDR3 protein: SAVTPGTVYYEQY

CDR3 length: 10
J gene: TRBJ2-7
V gene: TRBV12-3/TRBV12-4
CDR3 protein: ASSQVGNEQY

CDR3 length: 14
J gene: TRBJ2-7
V gene: TRBV3-1
CDR3 protein: ASSRQGTRRTYEQY

CDR3 length: 11
J gene: TRBJ2-1
V gene: TRBV12-3/TRBV12-4
CDR3 protein: ASSFRWRNEQF

CDR3 length: 12
J gene: TRBJ1-2
V gene: TRBV5-1
CDR3 protein: ASSSRQGEYGYT

CDR3 length: 12
J gene: -
V gene: TRBV12-3/TRBV12-4
CDR3 protein: ASSLTGQGAEQY

CDR3 length: 14
J gene: TRBJ2-7
V gene: TRBV7-2
CDR3 protein: ASRATSGRGEYEQY

CDR3 length: 10
J gene: TRBJ2-4
V gene: TRBV5-1
CDR3 protein: ASNPGGDIQY

CDR3 length: 10
J gene: TRBJ2-5
V gene: TRBV29-1
CDR3 protein: SVLLEGETQY

CDR3 length: 11
J gene: TRBJ2-3
V gene: TRBV20-1
CDR3 protein: SALAGATDTQY

CDR3 length: 9
J gene: TRBJ1-4
V gene: TRBV25-1
CDR3 protein: ASTPNEKLF

CDR3 length: 10
J gene: TRBJ2-5
V gene: TRBV20-1
CDR3 protein: SARTGIETQY

CDR3 length: 13
J gene: TRBJ2-5
V gene: TRBV28
CDR3 protein: ASSLRDRASWEQY

CDR3 length: 10
J gene: TRBJ2-1
V gene: TRBV6-1
CDR3 protein: ASSAPGGEQF